A single sample is the source of the 3 T cell receptor beta chains below, sequenced in a study of blood T cell repertoires in COVID-19. Data came from immunoSEQ multiplex PCR; TCRdb stores just in-frame clones and leaves some out. The sample includes about 200,000 clones, 75% to 90% seen only once; the top ten take approximately 4.8%. Sequencing was carried out using PBMCs or T cells enriched from blood (not recorded which). Receptor source: a woman in her twenties or thirties who had been exposed to COVID-19.

This chain links TRBV28 with TRBJ1-3, with D tentatively TRBD1 (5 bases). The CDR3 extends over 14 amino acids. V gave up 3 bases and J gave up 7 bases, with 13 bases separating them. The germline V gene has CDR1 MDHEN and CDR2 SYDVKM. CDR3 sequence reads: CASSLIGGSNTIYF. CDR3 bases: TGTGCCAGCAGTTTGATCGGGGGTAGCAACACCATATATTTT.

The chain combines TRBV5-8 with TRBJ1-5, with 7 positions matching TRBD1. Trimming took 4 bases from V and 3 from J; bases not matched to a gene: 7. Germline V CDR1 and CDR2: SGHTS, YDEGEE. The CDR3 is 15 residues long. The CDR3 sequence is CASSRGQQFNQPQHF. The CDR3 DNA reads as TGTGCCAGCAGCCGGGGACAGCAGTTCAATCAGCCCCAGCATTTT.

The CDR3 loop reads CASSEVQVRINYGYTF. The CDR3 DNA reads TGTGCCAGCAGTGAAGTCCAGGTCCGAATCAACTATGGCTACACCTTC. This chain uses TRBV2 with TRBJ1-2, with D hard to call. The CDR3 totals 16 residues. Germline CDR1 and CDR2: SNHLY and FYNNEI. V lost 1 base and J 2 bases, leaving 14 bases between the germline ends.